This TCR beta chain was captured in a study of blood T cell repertoires in COVID-19. Study details: Sites in the United States, Italy and Spain provided acute and convalescent COVID-19 samples.

Germline V gene sequence: CDR1 SGHNT, CDR2 YYREEE (reference sequence). The length of the CDR3 is 15 residues. The J segment lost 6 bases and the V segment lost 3 bases, leaving 7 bases of the junction unmatched. The repertoire was sequenced with immunoSEQ multiplex PCR; TCRdb's copy has only in-frame clones and lacks some. The data show 300,000 or so clones, under 95% seen once. Membership in each cohort depended on participant-reported clinical history. The chain recombines TRBV5-4 with TRBJ2-4; 9 bases line up with TRBD1. The clonotype comes from a man between 60 and 75 years old who had recovered from COVID-19. Sample: PBMCs or T cells enriched from blood (not recorded which). The CDR3 nucleotides are TGTGCCAGCAGCTCGACTCCGGGACAGGGAAACATTCAGTACTTC. Translation: CASSSTPGQGNIQYF.